The 8 T cell receptor beta chains listed next were all sequenced from one sample in a study of beta chain features in type 1 diabetes. Investigators reverse transcribed all isolated RNA, so they sequenced expressed TCRB transcripts. Some clones are missing from TCRdb's copy, which holds only in-frame ones; the method was immunoSEQ multiplex PCR. The table includes under 400,000 clones, around 12% detected once. Material for sequencing was naive CD4+ T cells from blood. All receptors come from a man between 18 and 29 years old in good health.

This clone was seen only a few times. V gene TRBV5-6 combines with J gene TRBJ2-7; 9 nucleotides align to TRBD1. Per the germline V gene, CDR1 is SGHDT and CDR2 is YYEEEE. V shed 4 bases and J 6 bases; nucleotides not matched to a gene: 11. CDR3 size: 15 residues. CDR3 nucleotides: TGTGCCAGCAGCGCGGGGACAGGGTACACCGCCGAGCAGTACTTC. It encodes CASSAGTGYTAEQYF. Looking up the rest from reference TRBV5-6 and TRBJ2-7 gives the full variable domain: DAGVTQSPTHLIKTRGQQVTLRCSPKSGHDTVSWYQQALGQGPQFIFQYYEEEERQRGNFPDRFSGHQFPNYSSELNVNALLLGDSALYLCASSAGTGYTAEQYFGPGTRLTVT.

This clone was found a few times. The chain links TRBV11-1 to TRBJ2-3, with a possible D match to TRBD2 (6 bases). Germline assignment: CDR1 SGHAT and CDR2 FQDESV (reference sequence). Trimming cost V 5 bases and J 4 bases, with 13 bases left between them. This CDR3 is 14 amino acids long. The CDR3 bases are TGTGCCAGCAGCGGACTATTGGGCCCAGATACGCAGTATTTT. This codes for CASSGLLGPDTQYF.

J is TRBJ1-5 and V is TRBV25-1; a possible D gene is TRBD1 (5 bases). The V end was cut by 6 bases, the J end by 4 bases, with 7 bases between. Germline V lookup: CDR1 MGHDK, CDR2 SYGVNS. The CDR3 extends over 12 amino acids. The CDR3 loop is CASRTENQPQHF. The CDR3 nucleotides are TGTGCCAGCAGGACAGAAAATCAGCCCCAGCATTTT. The whole variable domain, filled in from reference TRBV25-1 and TRBJ1-5, reads EADIYQTPRYLVIGTGKKITLECSQTMGHDKMYWYQQDPGMELHLIHYSYGVNSTEKGDLSSESTVSRIRTEHFPLTLESARPSHTSQYLCASRTENQPQHFGDGTRLSIL.

This clone was seen only a few times. This CDR3 reads CASSTKIDRNGYTF. CDR3 nucleotides: TGTGCCAGCAGTACCAAAATCGACAGGAATGGCTACACCTTC. J is TRBJ1-2 and V is TRBV27; weak D call: TRBD1 (6 bases). The germline V gene has CDR1 MNHEY and CDR2 SMNVEV (reference sequence). The CDR3 extends over 14 amino acids. Trimming left V 5 bases short and J 6 bases short, with 16 bases between.

This rearrangement joins TRBV18 to TRBJ1-1; possible D gene TRBD1, 5 bases. Germline V gene sequence: CDR1 KGHSH, CDR2 LQKENI. The V gene lost 0 bases and the J gene lost 4 bases, with 12 bases spanning the gap. The length of the CDR3 is 15 residues. The CDR3 loop is CASSPPVGGGTEAFF. As DNA, the CDR3 is TGTGCCAGCTCACCACCCGTGGGGGGAGGCACTGAAGCTTTCTTT.

The chain is built from TRBV15 and TRBJ2-7; tentative D call: TRBD2 (6 bases). This CDR3 region has 13 residues. The germline V gene encodes CDR1 LNHNV and CDR2 YYDKDF (reference sequence). V gave up 0 bases and J gave up 4 bases, with 7 bases separating them. The CDR3 sequence is CATSRESGYEQYF. The CDR3 coding sequence is TGTGCCACCAGCAGAGAAAGCGGGTACGAGCAGTACTTC.

This clone was seen a few times. This chain connects TRBV5-4 to TRBJ1-2, with 8 bases aligning to TRBD1. V lost 4 bases, J lost 8 bases, and 10 bases stayed unmatched. CDR3 length: 14 residues. Germline V gene sequence: CDR1 SGHNT, CDR2 YYREEE (reference sequence). CDR3: CASSPDRGIRGYTF. In DNA form, the CDR3 reads TGTGCCAGCAGCCCTGACAGGGGAATTCGGGGCTACACCTTC.

The rearrangement joins TRBV5-4 to TRBJ1-4; D unresolved. The CDR3 contains 15 residues. Germline V gives CDR1 SGHNT, CDR2 YYREEE (reference sequence). With 0 bases removed from V and 5 bases from J, the gap between germline ends came to 11 bases. The CDR3 sequence: CASSLAVAENEKLFF. CDR3 bases: TGTGCCAGCAGCTTGGCCGTGGCAGAAAATGAAAAACTGTTTTTT.